The T cell receptor (beta chain) described here comes from a study of blood T cell repertoires in COVID-19 (dated by TCRdb to 2019 to 2021). Concerning the study at large: Collaborator samples came from the United States, Italy and Spain and covered acute and convalescent phases of COVID-19. The prospective study material was composed of cDNA or gDNA derived from T cells, B-cell-depleted T cells, or PBMCs. Subjects who had been exposed to COVID-19, were actively infected with it, or had recovered from it provided the deeply sampled blood TCRbeta repertoires that made up the dataset. The repertoires were released in a freely available public database meant as a resource for research on the immune response to SARS-CoV-2. Samples came from the ongoing ImmuneRACE study (first 160 participants) plus 1,254 subjects from 6 global collaborators. Nearly every sample came with metadata listing a de-identified subject ID, COVID-19 status, age in years and sex. HLA class I and class II types, where available, came from metadata supplied by the sample provider rather than from assay-based typing.

Collaborating institutions collected whole blood in K2EDTA tubes following their own protocols. Collaborator samples were shipped for TCRbeta analysis as frozen whole blood, isolated PBMCs, or DNA extracted from either sample type. About this clone itself: This receptor's antigen is unknown. No per-base quality is available; no much larger clone lies one base away.

TCRbeta CDR3 regions were amplified from genomic DNA using the immunoSEQ Assay, a bias-controlled multiplex PCR. The study's own analysis went as follows. Nucleated cell counts per sample were estimated from amplification of reference gene primers within the assay. Sequence reads were collapsed and filtered to measure the absolute abundance of every unique TCRbeta CDR3 rearrangement. For each sample, productive Simpson clonality was calculated as the square root of Simpson's diversity index over productive rearrangements. TCRdb limited this immuneACCESS table to in-frame rearrangements with V and J called. A share of clones is missing; checked studies link under half to unresolved V genes, and the rest is unexplained. Clonal size and the V and J genes are those of that table, whereas D and trimming came from the DNA. The sample data list approximately 260,000 clones, and roughly 80% of these were observed just once. The biggest ten clones account for over 10% of the sample.

The CDR3 covers 15 residues, taking in both the cysteine and the phenylalanine. The kept DNA is CDR3 alone, 45 bases in frame from the first base. V is cut by 3 bases and J by 0 bases, and the space between the germline ends is 6 bases. CDR1 and CDR2 are read off the germline V gene (reference sequence) as SEHNR and FQNEAQ. What the authors observed across the whole study: How much clinical and demographic metadata was included differed by source and by participant, and the metadata was provided uncurated.

Rearrangement joined TRBV7-9 to TRBJ2-6; there is no confident call for the D gene. The sequenced sample was peripheral blood. This clonotype originated in a woman aged 55-70 years with active or convalescent COVID-19. The CDR3 protein sequence reads: CASSFRSSGANVLTF. The DNA reads TGTGCCAGCAGCTTCCGGAGCTCTGGGGCCAACGTCCTGACTTTC.